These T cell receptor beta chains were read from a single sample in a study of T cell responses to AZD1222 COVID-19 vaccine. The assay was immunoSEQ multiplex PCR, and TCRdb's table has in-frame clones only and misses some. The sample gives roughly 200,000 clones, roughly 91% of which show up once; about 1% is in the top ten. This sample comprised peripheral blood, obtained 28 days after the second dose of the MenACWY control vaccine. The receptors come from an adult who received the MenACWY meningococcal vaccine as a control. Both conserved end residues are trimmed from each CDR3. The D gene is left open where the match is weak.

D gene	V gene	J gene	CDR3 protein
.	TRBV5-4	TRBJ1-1	ASSFMSSGPGLTEAF
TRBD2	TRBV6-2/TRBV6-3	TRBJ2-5	ASSYSGVQETQY
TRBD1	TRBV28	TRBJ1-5	ASSDRGRGPQH
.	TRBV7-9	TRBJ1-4	ATDRDTNEKLF
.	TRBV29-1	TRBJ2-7	SVASEQYPSSYEQY
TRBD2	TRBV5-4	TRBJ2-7	ASSLMGTSGVGQY
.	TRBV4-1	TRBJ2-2	ASSQGQVTGELF
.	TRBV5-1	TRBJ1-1	ASSLRGSDTEAF
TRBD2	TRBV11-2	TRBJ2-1	ASSLLTSGTLRREQF
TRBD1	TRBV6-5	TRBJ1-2	ASSYLGTGVGGYT
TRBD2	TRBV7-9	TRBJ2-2	ASSLFRLGLAIAGELF
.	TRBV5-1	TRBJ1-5	ASSPVGGGNQPQH
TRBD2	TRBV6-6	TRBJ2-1	ASSSTTSGGYNEQF
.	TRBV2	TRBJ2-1	ASSQGYNEQF
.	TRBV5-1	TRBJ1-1	ASSWTVNTEAF
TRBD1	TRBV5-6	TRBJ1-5	ASSLGTGNSNQPQH
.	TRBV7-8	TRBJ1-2	ASSLMGRTSPLSYT
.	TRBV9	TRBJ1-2	ASSVGLFREGKDYGYT
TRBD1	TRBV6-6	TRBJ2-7	ASSSGQGTYEQY
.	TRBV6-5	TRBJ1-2	ASSPTDNYGYT
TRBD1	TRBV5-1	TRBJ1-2	ASSYQGANYGYT
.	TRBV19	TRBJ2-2	ASSIQDTGELF
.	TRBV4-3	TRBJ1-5	ASSQGWPNPQQPQH
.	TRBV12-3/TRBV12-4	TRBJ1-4	ASSLGRNEKLF
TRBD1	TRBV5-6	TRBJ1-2	ASSLTGGNYGYT
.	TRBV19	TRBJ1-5	ASTFMGGNQPQH
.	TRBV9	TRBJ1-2	ASSYVGGSGGGYT
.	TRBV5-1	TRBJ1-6	ASSTGTRGSPLH
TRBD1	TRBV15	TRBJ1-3	ATSRDFLQGVGNTIY
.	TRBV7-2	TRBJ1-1	ASSMTPRAAEAF
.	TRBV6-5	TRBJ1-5	ASSKKFSGNQPQH
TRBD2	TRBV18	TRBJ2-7	ASQTSAPGEQY
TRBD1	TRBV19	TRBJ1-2	ASADRPLVNYGYT
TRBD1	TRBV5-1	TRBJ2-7	ASSLGTGSYYEQY
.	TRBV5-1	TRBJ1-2	ASSLAGRESRDGYT
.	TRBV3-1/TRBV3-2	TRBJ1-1	ASSPYSGGAF
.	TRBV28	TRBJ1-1	AGDRYTAAF
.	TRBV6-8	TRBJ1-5	ASSPERGANQPQH
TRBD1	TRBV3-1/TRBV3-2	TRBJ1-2	ASSRQGAGGYGYT
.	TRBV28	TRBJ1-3	ASSLSGIPFSGNTIY
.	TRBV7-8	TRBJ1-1	ASSLALGETEAF
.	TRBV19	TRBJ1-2	ASSRPGRGYGYT
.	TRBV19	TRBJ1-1	ASSKRDGLNTEAF
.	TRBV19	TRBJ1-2	ASSMTALNYGYT
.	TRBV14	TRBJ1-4	ASSQQGGMAEKLF
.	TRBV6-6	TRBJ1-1	ASLSTRKNTEAF
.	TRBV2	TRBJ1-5	ASGDIIGGGQPQH
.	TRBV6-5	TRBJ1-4	ASSYSGESNEKLF
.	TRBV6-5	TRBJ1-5	ASSGRGSPQH
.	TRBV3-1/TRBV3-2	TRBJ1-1	ASKPWVGTEAF
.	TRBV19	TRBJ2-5	ASSTKKTGEGETQY
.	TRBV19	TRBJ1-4	ASSIMRTSNEKLF
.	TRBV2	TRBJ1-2	ASSEEVSGYT